Reported below is one T cell receptor beta chain. The entry originates in a study of CD8 T cells in Susac syndrome. For the study at large: Within the sequenced group of Susac syndrome patients, six showed active disease and eight were in remission. Patients with Susac syndrome were, at the time of blood collection, therapy-naive, maintained on corticosteroids, or maintained on intravenous immunoglobulin alone.

The germline V gene has CDR1 PRHDT and CDR2 FYEKMQ (reference sequence). The CDR3 totals 14 residues. V dropped 6 bases and J dropped 4; count of bases not matched to a gene: 5. cDNA came from approximately 0.5 to 1 ug RNA primed by random hexamers. TCRdb reanalysed the immunoSEQ multiplex PCR reads using MiXCR and keeps one entry per CDR3 protein. The table lists about 140,000 distinct CDR3 sequences, around 93% of them singletons. The chain recombines TRBV13 with TRBJ1-4; TRBD1 aligns across 7 bases. The specimen sequenced was CD4+ T cells from PBMCs. This TCR was sampled from a human donor with Susac syndrome. CDR3: CASSSGQFNEKLFF. The CDR3 DNA reads as TGTGCCAGCAGTTCGGGACAGTTTAATGAAAAACTGTTTTTT.